Reported below is one T cell receptor (beta chain). As yet, its antigen is unknown. TCRdb re-analysed the reads in MiXCR, keeping a single row per CDR3 protein. The sample carries 100,000 to 150,000 distinct CDR3 sequences, roughly 9% recorded once. This CDR3 comprises 15 residues. V lost 2 bases and J lost 3, with 13 bases in between. CDR1 and CDR2 from the germline V gene are KGHSH and LQKENI. This sample is part of a study of T cell repertoires in cytomegalovirus infection. Overall study: The public TCR beta signatures pointed to both CMV infection and matching HLA type.

Study-wide findings and caveats: Dominating the ex vivo response were TCR beta clonotypes that were CMV-specific and HLA-C-restricted. The study identified carriers of CMV plus the relevant HLA from cumulative public TCR beta family frequency.

This TCR came from a human donor in good health (CMV status not recorded). Some clones in this sample may be carry-over from other donors' samples. The rearrangement uses TRBV18 and TRBJ1-1; tentative D call: TRBD1 (6 bases). The sequenced sample consisted of PBMCs. CDR3 region: CASSPSGVADTEAFF. In nucleotides, the CDR3 is TGTGCCAGCTCACCATCAGGGGTAGCGGACACTGAAGCTTTCTTT. The complete variable domain, with remaining parts taken from reference TRBV18 and TRBJ1-1, reads NAGVMQNPRHLVRRRGQEARLRCSPMKGHSHVYWYRQLPEEGLKFMVYLQKENIIDESGMPKERFSAEFPKEGPSILRIQQVVRGDSAAYFCASSPSGVADTEAFFGQGTRLTVV.